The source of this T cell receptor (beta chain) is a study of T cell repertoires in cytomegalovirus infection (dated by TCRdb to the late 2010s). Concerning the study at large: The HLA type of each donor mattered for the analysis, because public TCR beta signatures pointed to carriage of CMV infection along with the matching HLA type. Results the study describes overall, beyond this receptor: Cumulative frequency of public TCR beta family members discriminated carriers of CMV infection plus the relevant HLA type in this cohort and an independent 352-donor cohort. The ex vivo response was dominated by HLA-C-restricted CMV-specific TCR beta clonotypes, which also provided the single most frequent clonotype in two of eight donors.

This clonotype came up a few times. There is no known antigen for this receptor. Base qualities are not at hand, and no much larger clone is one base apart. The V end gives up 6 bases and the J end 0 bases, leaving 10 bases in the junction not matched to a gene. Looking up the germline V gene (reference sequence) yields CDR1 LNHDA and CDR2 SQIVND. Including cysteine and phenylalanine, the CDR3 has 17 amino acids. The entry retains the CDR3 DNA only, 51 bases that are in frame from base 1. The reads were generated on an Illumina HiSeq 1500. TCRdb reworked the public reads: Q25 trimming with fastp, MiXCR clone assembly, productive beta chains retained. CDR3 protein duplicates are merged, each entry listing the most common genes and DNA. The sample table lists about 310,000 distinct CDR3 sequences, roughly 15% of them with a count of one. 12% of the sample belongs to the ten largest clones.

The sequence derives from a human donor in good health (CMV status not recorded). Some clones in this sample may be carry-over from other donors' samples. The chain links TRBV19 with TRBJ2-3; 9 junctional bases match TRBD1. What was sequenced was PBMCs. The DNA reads TGTGCCAGTAGCGCGGGACAGGGACCCACCAGCACAGATACGCAGTATTTT. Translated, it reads CASSAGQGPTSTDTQYF.